This TCR beta chain came from a study of cytomegalovirus exposure and HLA in healthy donors. Study information: Earlier work reported 117 million unique TCR beta sequences from roughly 180 million T cells. Whole-study findings and limits: CMV serostatus was the only recorded immune exposure for donors.

Primers included in the PCR were 60 Vbeta and 13 Jbeta primers. Method: immunoSEQ multiplex PCR; TCRdb's copy keeps in-frame clones and lacks some. The table records more than 130,000 clones, about four fifths of them present only once. A note on this clone: Its antigen is not identified.

The source of this sequence is a male donor in good health and CMV-seronegative. The sequencing input was PBMCs.

CDR3 DNA: TGTGCCAGCTCCCCGGCGGCGATGGAGACCCAGTACTTC. It specifies CASSPAAMETQYF. The genes are TRBV19 and TRBJ2-5; D uncertain. Trimming took 9 bases from V and 5 from J, leaving 16 bases between them. The CDR3 is 13 amino acids. From germline, CDR1 is LNHDA and CDR2 SQIVND (reference sequence).